The 21 T cell receptor beta chains in this list originate from one sample, sequenced in a study of blood T cell repertoires in COVID-19. Profiling relied on immunoSEQ multiplex PCR, and the TCRdb table lists in-frame clones only, not all of them. The sample lists roughly 140,000 clones, roughly 89% occurring once. Specimen: peripheral blood. The receptors come from a woman aged 40 to 50 with acute or convalescent COVID-19.

The V gene is TRBV27, the J gene TRBJ2-7; TRBD2 aligns across 11 bases. Germline V gives CDR1 MNHEY, CDR2 SMNVEV (reference sequence). This CDR3 is built from 14 residues. V shed 4 bases and J 7 bases; nucleotides not matched to a gene: 6. This CDR3 is CASSSGTSGAEQYF. CDR3 sequence (DNA): TGTGCCAGCAGTTCCGGGACTAGCGGTGCTGAGCAGTACTTC.

This clone was seen once. The chain joins TRBV14 to TRBJ1-2, with 7 positions matching TRBD1. The CDR3 consists of 15 residues. The germline CDR1 and CDR2 sequences are SGHDN and FVKESK. Trimming cost V 1 base and J 1 base; bases outside gene matches: 3. DNA of the CDR3: TGTGCCAGCAGCCAAGCGGGACAGATTAACTATGGCTACACCTTC. This encodes CASSQAGQINYGYTF.

The chain has TRBV11-2 and TRBJ2-7; 8 nucleotides match TRBD1. V was clipped by 6 bases and J by 3 bases; unmatched bases: 4. Germline V CDR1 and CDR2: SGHAT, FQNNGV. CDR3 length: 13 amino acids. The CDR3 DNA follows: TGTGCCAGCAGACAGGGGGTTCGCTACGAGCAGTACTTC. Protein product: CASRQGVRYEQYF.

This clone was picked up a small number of times. The rearrangement joins TRBV30 to TRBJ2-1; no clear D gene. Deletions cut 2 bases from V and 4 bases from J, with 9 bases between. Germline V gives CDR1 GTSNPN, CDR2 SVGIG (reference sequence). This CDR3 is 13 amino acids long. CDR3 sequence: CAWSLWLYNEQFF. In DNA, the CDR3 is TGTGCCTGGAGTTTATGGCTTTACAATGAGCAGTTCTTC.

The chain carries TRBV7-9 and TRBJ1-1; 9 bases are shared with TRBD1. This CDR3 has 16 amino acids. Germline V gene sequence: CDR1 SEHNR, CDR2 FQNEAQ (reference sequence). V shed 5 bases and J 4 bases; nucleotides not matched to a gene: 11. For the CDR3, the DNA is TGTGCCAGCAGCCCGATCGGACAGGGGATGGGCACTGAAGCTTTCTTT. Encoded protein: CASSPIGQGMGTEAFF.

V and J are TRBV10-3 and TRBJ2-7; a possible D gene is TRBD2 (6 bases). The CDR3 extends over 15 amino acids. Germline V gene lookup returns CDR1 ENHRY and CDR2 SYGVKD. Trimming shortened V by 0 bases and J by 2 bases, and 11 bases separated the two germline ends. The CDR3 protein is CAISESGLPTYEQYF. The CDR3 DNA follows: TGTGCCATCAGTGAGTCTGGACTACCTACCTACGAGCAGTACTTC.

The chain joins TRBV7-2 to TRBJ2-7; 8 bases align to TRBD1. The CDR3 extends over 14 amino acids. V shed 5 bases and J 2 bases; nucleotides not matched to a gene: 5. CDR1 SGHTA and CDR2 FQGNSA come from the germline V gene. The CDR3 is CASSKGRGPYEQYF. In DNA, the CDR3 is TGTGCCAGCAGCAAAGGCAGGGGGCCCTACGAGCAGTACTTC.

The V call is TRBV21-1, the J call TRBJ2-1; the D call in the table, TRBD2, was not verified against the DNA. TRBV21-1 is listed as a pseudogene. The CDR3 is 17 residues long. DNA for the CDR3: TGTGCCAGCAGCGGGACTAGCGGGGGAGGCTCCTACAATGAGCAGTTCTTC. This translates into CASSGTSGGGSYNEQFF.

A single count supports this clone. This chain links TRBV10-3 with TRBJ2-7; the D is unclear. Germline V gene sequence: CDR1 ENHRY, CDR2 SYGVKD. The CDR3 runs to 11 residues. V was trimmed by 8 bases and J by 3 bases, leaving 8 bases between them. Here the CDR3 DNA reads TGTGCCATCGGAGTTAGCTACGAGCAGTACTTC. Translation gives CAIGVSYEQYF.

The chain recombines TRBV6-2 or TRBV6-3 with TRBJ2-7; D may be TRBD2 (6 bases). The germline V gene encodes CDR1 MNHEY and CDR2 SVGEGT. V was cut by 2 bases and J by 5 bases, with 7 bases left in between. The CDR3 runs to 12 residues. The CDR3 region is CASSYGRHEQYF. For the CDR3, the DNA is TGTGCCAGCAGTTACGGGAGGCACGAGCAGTACTTC.

The chain combines TRBV18 with TRBJ2-5; D unresolved. The CDR3 is 11 residues long. Germline loops: CDR1 KGHSH, CDR2 LQKENI. Trimming shortened V by 5 bases and J by 2 bases, and 3 bases separated the two germline ends. DNA for the CDR3: TGTGCCAGCTCATCTCAAGAGACCCAGTACTTC. Protein: CASSSQETQYF.

V gene TRBV5-8 combines with J gene TRBJ1-1; perhaps TRBD1 as D (6 bases). Germline CDR1 reads SGHTS; CDR2 reads YDEGEE. This CDR3 is built from 14 residues. Deletions cut 9 bases from V and 1 base from J, with 16 bases between. CDR3 region: CATNVQGPNTEAFF. The DNA of the CDR3 is TGTGCCACCAATGTTCAGGGGCCGAACACTGAAGCTTTCTTT.

This sequence joins TRBV11-2 and TRBJ2-5; maybe TRBD2 (5 bases). Germline CDR1 is SGHAT and CDR2 is FQNNGV. The CDR3 extends over 15 amino acids. V was clipped by 3 bases and J by 3 bases, with 14 bases between them. DNA of the CDR3: TGTGCCAGCAGCTTTCTTGCGGGTAAAAAAGAGACCCAGTACTTC. Translating it yields CASSFLAGKKETQYF.

The chain couples TRBV6-5 to TRBJ2-7; maybe TRBD2 (6 bases). Germline loops: CDR1 MNHEY, CDR2 SVGAGI. This CDR3 spans 13 amino acids. Trimming removed 2 bases at V and 1 base at J, with 6 bases between. CDR3 nucleotides: TGTGCCAGCAGTTACGCGGGATCCTACGAGCAGTACTTC. This translates into CASSYAGSYEQYF.

The chain joins TRBV7-8 to TRBJ2-7, with D possibly being TRBD2 (5 bases). CDR3 size: 11 residues. Germline V gene data show CDR1 as SGHVS and CDR2 as FQNEAQ. V lost 8 bases to trimming and J lost 7 bases, with 12 bases between them. The CDR3, as DNA: TGTGCCAGCTCCTTCTCGGGGGAGCAGTACTTC. Amino acids: CASSFSGEQYF. Variable domain in full (rest from reference TRBV7-8 and TRBJ2-7): GAGVSQSPRYKVAKRGQDVALRCDPISGHVSLFWYQQALGQGPEFLTYFQNEAQLDKSGLPSDRFFAERPEGSVSTLKIQRTQQEDSAVYLCASSFSGEQYFGPGTRLTVT.

In nucleotides, the CDR3 is TGCAGTACGGGGTCAGATACGCAGTATTTT. Residues: CSTGSDTQYF. The chain has TRBV20-1 and TRBJ2-3; D may be TRBD2 (5 bases). The germline CDR1 and CDR2 sequences are DFQATT and SNEGSKA (reference sequence). V lost 8 bases and J 4 bases, leaving 7 bases between the germline ends. This CDR3 contains 10 residues.

V gene TRBV5-6 combines with J gene TRBJ1-1; unclear D gene. This CDR3 comprises 16 residues. Germline CDR1 and CDR2: SGHDT and YYEEEE. Trimming cost V 1 base and J 1 base, with 14 bases left between them. CDR3 nucleotides: TGTGCCAGCAGCTTGTATCTGGGCGTGAGGAACACTGAAGCTTTCTTT. As protein: CASSLYLGVRNTEAFF. Supplemented by reference TRBV5-6 and TRBJ1-1, the full variable domain reads DAGVTQSPTHLIKTRGQQVTLRCSPKSGHDTVSWYQQALGQGPQFIFQYYEEEERQRGNFPDRFSGHQFPNYSSELNVNALLLGDSALYLCASSLYLGVRNTEAFFGQGTRLTVV.

This chain joins TRBV12-5 and TRBJ1-1; D might be TRBD1 (6 bases). In germline, CDR1 is LGHNT, CDR2 FRNRAP. With 6 bases removed from V and 1 base from J, the gap between germline ends came to 15 bases. The CDR3 is 15 amino acids. This CDR3 reads CASGSDRSGNTEAFF. Written as DNA, the CDR3 is TGTGCTAGTGGCTCCGACAGGTCCGGGAACACTGAAGCTTTCTTT. The whole variable domain, filled in from reference TRBV12-5 and TRBJ1-1, reads DARVTQTPRHKVTEMGQEVTMRCQPILGHNTVFWYRQTMMQGLELLAYFRNRAPLDDSGMPKDRFSAEMPDATLATLKIQPSEPRDSAVYFCASGSDRSGNTEAFFGQGTRLTVV.

The genes are TRBV6-5 and TRBJ2-5; TRBD1 might be the D (6 bases). V lost 6 bases to trimming and J lost 1 base, with 15 bases between them. This CDR3 is 15 amino acids long. The germline CDR1 and CDR2 sequences are MNHEY and SVGAGI. CDR3 bases: TGTGCCAGCAGCCCCGGACAGCAAACCCAAGAGACCCAGTACTTC. Translated, it gives CASSPGQQTQETQYF.

CDR3 DNA: TGTGCCAGCAGGCGGCACTGGGACTATGGCTACACCTTC. Translation: CASRRHWDYGYTF. V usage is TRBV12-3 or TRBV12-4 and J usage is TRBJ1-2, with unresolved D. This CDR3 has 13 amino acids. V lost 6 bases, J lost 3 bases, and 11 bases lay in between.

V and J are TRBV28 and TRBJ1-1; D call uncertain. The V gene lost 5 bases and the J gene lost 5 bases, with 6 bases spanning the gap. This CDR3 is built from 11 residues. Germline CDR1 and CDR2: MDHEN and SYDVKM. Here the CDR3 DNA reads TGTGCCAGCAGTGTCATGACTGAAGCTTTCTTT. As protein: CASSVMTEAFF.